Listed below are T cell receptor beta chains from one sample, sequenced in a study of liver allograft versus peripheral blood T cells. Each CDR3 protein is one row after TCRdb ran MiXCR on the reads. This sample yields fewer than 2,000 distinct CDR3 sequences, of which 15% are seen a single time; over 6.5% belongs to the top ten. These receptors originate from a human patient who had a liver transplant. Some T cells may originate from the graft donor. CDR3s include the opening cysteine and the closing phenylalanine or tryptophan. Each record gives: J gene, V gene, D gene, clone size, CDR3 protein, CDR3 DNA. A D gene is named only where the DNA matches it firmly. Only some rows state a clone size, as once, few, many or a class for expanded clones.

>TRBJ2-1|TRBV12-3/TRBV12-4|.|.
CASSLETFGSYNEQFF
TGTGCCAGCAGTTTAGAGACATTCGGCTCCTACAATGAGCAGTTCTTC
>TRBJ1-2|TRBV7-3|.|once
CASSSNGGTRGYTF
TGTGCCAGCAGCTCCAACGGAGGGACGCGTGGCTACACCTTC
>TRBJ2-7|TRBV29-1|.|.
CSVKGPSYEQYF
TGCAGCGTGAAGGGTCCTTCCTACGAGCAGTACTTC
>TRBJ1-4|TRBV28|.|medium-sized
CASSPPSGSNEKLFF
TGTGCCAGCAGCCCCCCTTCAGGGTCTAATGAAAAACTGTTTTTT
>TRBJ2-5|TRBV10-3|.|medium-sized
CAISESGSGPQETQYF
TGTGCCATCAGTGAAAGTGGTAGCGGACCTCAAGAGACCCAGTACTTC
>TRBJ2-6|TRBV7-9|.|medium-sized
CASSLVALRGTGANVLTF
TGTGCCAGCAGCTTAGTAGCTCTTCGGGGAACTGGGGCCAACGTCCTGACTTTC
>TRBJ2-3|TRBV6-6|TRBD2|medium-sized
CASSYERDFEADTQYF
TGTGCCAGCAGTTACGAGCGGGATTTTGAGGCAGATACGCAGTATTTT
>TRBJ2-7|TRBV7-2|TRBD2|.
CASSTRTPTSRTYEQYF
TGTGCCAGCAGCACACGTACCCCGACTAGCCGAACCTACGAGCAGTACTTC
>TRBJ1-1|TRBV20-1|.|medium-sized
CSARRSFGNTEAFF
TGCAGTGCTAGACGGTCCTTTGGGAACACTGAAGCTTTCTTT
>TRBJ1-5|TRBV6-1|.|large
CASSGLYSNQPQHF
TGTGCCAGCAGTGGACTCTATAGCAATCAGCCCCAGCATTTT
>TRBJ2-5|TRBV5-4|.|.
CASSLESVGTQYF
TGTGCCAGCAGCTTGGAGTCAGTTGGGACCCAGTACTTC
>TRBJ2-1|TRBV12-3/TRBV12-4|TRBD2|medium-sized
CASSLTPGLADYNEQFF
TGTGCCAGCAGTTTAACTCCGGGACTAGCGGACTACAATGAGCAGTTCTTC
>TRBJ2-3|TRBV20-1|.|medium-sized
CSADAGGAGSATQYF
TGCAGTGCCGATGCGGGCGGGGCGGGTTCGGCTACGCAGTATTTT
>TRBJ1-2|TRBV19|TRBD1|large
CASSIAGGQGYGYTF
TGTGCCAGTAGTATAGCAGGGGGACAGGGGTATGGCTACACCTTC
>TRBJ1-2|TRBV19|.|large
CARAQAYGYTF
TGTGCCAGAGCGCAGGCCTATGGCTACACCTTC
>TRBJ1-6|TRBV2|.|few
CASLLGGSSYNSPLHF
TGTGCCAGCCTTTTGGGGGGTAGCTCCTATAATTCACCCCTCCACTTT
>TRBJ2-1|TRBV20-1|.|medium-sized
CSAMDGRTYNEQFF
TGCAGTGCTATGGACGGGCGCACTTACAATGAGCAGTTCTTC
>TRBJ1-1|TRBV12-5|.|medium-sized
CASGLVPDGEMNTEAFF
TGTGCTAGTGGTTTGGTCCCGGACGGAGAGATGAACACTGAAGCTTTCTTT
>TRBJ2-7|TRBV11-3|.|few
CASSLGSSYEQYF
TGTGCCAGCAGCTTAGGGAGCTCCTACGAGCAGTACTTC
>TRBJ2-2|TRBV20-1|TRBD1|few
CSARDHRGNTGELFF
TGCAGTGCTAGAGATCACAGGGGGAACACCGGGGAGCTGTTTTTT
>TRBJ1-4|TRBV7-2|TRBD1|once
CASSPDRVGTNGKLFF
TGCGCCAGCAGCCCGGACAGGGTTGGGACTAATGGAAAACTGTTTTTT